These 16 T cell receptor beta chains originate from one sample sequenced in a study of T cells after yellow fever vaccination. TCRdb re-analysed the 5' RACE reads in MiXCR, keeping a single row per CDR3 protein. The sample consists of approximately 260,000 distinct CDR3 sequences, around 13% of them appearing once. This material consisted of CD4+ T cells sorted from PBMCs, taken 45 days after the yellow fever booster vaccination. The receptors derive from a man aged 25 to 40 who received the YFV17D yellow fever vaccine.

This clonotype came up a few times. A junction boundary mismatches the germline segment, possibly from a read error. The genes are TRBV6-1 and TRBJ2-3; 8 bases line up with TRBD2. The CDR3 extends over 14 amino acids. CDR1 and CDR2 from the germline V gene are MNHNS and SASEGT. The CDR3 reads CASREAGAADTQYF. The CDR3 DNA reads as TGTGCCAGCAGGGAAGCGGGAGCGGCGGATACGCAGTATTTT.

For this clonotype: The junction does not match germline at one end; this may be a read error. The chain combines TRBV28 with TRBJ2-5; TRBD2 agrees at 8 bases. Germline loops: CDR1 MDHEN, CDR2 SYDVKM. The CDR3 totals 15 residues. The CDR3 DNA sequence: TGTGCCAGCAGCCCCTCGGGAGGGCCGCAAGTGACCCAGTACTTC. Its protein is CASSPSGGPQVTQYF.

The chain links TRBV29-1 to TRBJ2-1; D possibly corresponds to TRBD1 (6 bases). Trimming pared 7 bases from V and 6 bases from J, leaving 7 bases between. The CDR3 totals 10 residues. Germline CDR1 SQVTM, CDR2 ANQGSEA. Written as DNA, the CDR3 is TGCAGCGGGGGGCTCAATGAGCAGTTCTTC. Its protein is CSGGLNEQFF.

This chain uses TRBV5-1 with TRBJ1-4; 7 bases line up with TRBD1. The V segment lost 2 bases and the J segment 6 bases; nucleotides outside the gene matches: 10. The CDR3 has 16 amino acids. Germline V gives CDR1 SGHRS, CDR2 YFSETQ. The CDR3 sequence: CASSFTPGQWDEKLFF. In DNA, the CDR3 is TGCGCCAGCAGCTTTACTCCGGGACAGTGGGATGAAAAACTGTTTTTT.

This clonotype has ten or more counts. The chain joins TRBV2 to TRBJ2-6, with TRBD1 as a possible D gene (5 bases). Deletions cut 0 bases from V and 2 bases from J, with 11 bases between. This CDR3 contains 17 residues. Germline loops: CDR1 SNHLY, CDR2 FYNNEI. The CDR3 bases are TGTGCCAGCAGTGAAGCGACCAGGGCGGCTGGGGCCAACGTCCTGACTTTC. Amino acid sequence: CASSEATRAAGANVLTF.

This chain joins TRBV7-3 and TRBJ2-7; the D gene is possibly TRBD1 (6 bases). Per the germline V gene, CDR1 is SGHTA and CDR2 is FQGTGA. This CDR3 comprises 14 residues. V was trimmed by 1 base and J by 3 bases, leaving 10 bases between them. The CDR3 sequence: CASSLSGTHYEQYF. The DNA of the CDR3 is TGTGCCAGCAGCTTAAGTGGGACACACTACGAGCAGTACTTC.

This chain joins TRBV12-3 or TRBV12-4 and TRBJ1-2; TRBD1 aligns across 8 bases. V was pared by 2 bases and J by 8 bases, with 13 bases of the junction left unmatched. The CDR3 consists of 16 residues. The CDR3 is CASSLQGARGHRGYTF. CDR3 in DNA: TGTGCCAGCAGTTTACAAGGGGCCAGGGGGCATCGAGGCTACACCTTC.

This clonotype showed up just a few times. This chain joins TRBV18 and TRBJ2-1; 8 nucleotides align to TRBD2. CDR1 is KGHSH and CDR2 is LQKENI in the germline V gene. V shed 3 bases and J 4 bases; nucleotides not matched to a gene: 5. The CDR3 is 15 amino acids. The CDR3 DNA reads as TGTGCCAGCTCACCGAGCGGGAGCAATTACAATGAGCAGTTCTTC. The encoded protein is CASSPSGSNYNEQFF.

The V and J genes are TRBV7-6 and TRBJ2-1; TRBD2 might be the D (6 bases). The V end was cut by 0 bases, the J end by 8 bases, with 17 bases between. There are 16 residues in the CDR3. The germline V gene has CDR1 SGHVS and CDR2 FNYEAQ. The CDR3 here is CASSLAWLTGSDEQFF. Here the CDR3 DNA reads TGTGCCAGCAGCTTAGCGTGGTTGACCGGGAGCGATGAGCAGTTCTTC. Drawing the rest from reference TRBV7-6 and TRBJ2-1, the complete variable domain is GAGVSQSPRYKVTKRGQDVALRCDPISGHVSLYWYRQALGQGPEFLTYFNYEAQQDKSGLPNDRFSAERPEGSISTLTIQRTEQRDSAMYRCASSLAWLTGSDEQFFGPGTRLTVL.

The chain has TRBV29-1 and TRBJ2-3; the match to TRBD2 covers 7 bases. In germline, CDR1 is SQVTM, CDR2 ANQGSEA. The CDR3 sequence is 15 residues long. J was trimmed by 3 bases and V by 3 bases; bases with no gene match: 9. This CDR3 is CSVEPGGDRTDTQYF. As DNA, the CDR3 is TGCAGCGTTGAGCCGGGAGGCGATAGGACAGATACGCAGTATTTT.

J is TRBJ2-5 and V is TRBV5-5; a weak D match, TRBD1 (5 bases). The CDR3 is 14 residues long. The germline V and J ends were trimmed by 0 bases and 4 bases, with 10 bases remaining between them. The germline V gene has CDR1 SGHKS and CDR2 YYEKEE (reference sequence). CDR3 loop: CASSLDRPPETQYF. The CDR3 bases are TGTGCCAGCAGCTTGGACAGGCCCCCAGAGACCCAGTACTTC.

This clonotype was recorded at least ten times. V gene TRBV7-2 combines with J gene TRBJ2-3; D unclear. Germline V gene data show CDR1 as SGHTA and CDR2 as FQGNSA. The CDR3 totals 12 residues. V lost 5 bases and J 5 bases, leaving 8 bases between the germline ends. The CDR3 region has the DNA TGTGCCAGCAGCACCCATGTAGATACGCAGTATTTT. It specifies CASSTHVDTQYF.

This clonotype appeared a few times. The DNA of the CDR3 is TGTGCCAGCACCCAGAACCTAATGGAGCAGTTCTTC. It translates to CASTQNLMEQFF. The chain recombines TRBV12-3 or TRBV12-4 with TRBJ2-1; D gene unclear. The CDR3 sequence is 12 residues long. V was cut by 7 bases and J by 10 bases, with 14 bases left in between.

The CDR3 sequence is CASSQVAGQHGEAFF. CDR3 DNA sequence: TGCGCCAGCAGCCAAGTGGCGGGTCAACATGGTGAAGCTTTCTTT. The rearrangement uses TRBV4-3 and TRBJ1-1; no reliable D call. The V end was cut by 1 base, the J end by 7 bases, with 16 bases between. The germline V gene encodes CDR1 LGHNA and CDR2 YSLEER. This CDR3 region has 15 residues.

This clonotype was picked up a small number of times. The chain has TRBV18 and TRBJ2-2; 10 bases are shared with TRBD1. Germline lookup yields CDR1 KGHSH and CDR2 LQKENI. The CDR3 extends over 15 amino acids. With V trimmed by 2 bases and J by 6 bases, 3 bases remained unmatched. In DNA, the CDR3 is TGTGCCAGCTCACCAGTGACAGGGGGCTCCGGGGAGCTGTTTTTT. This gives the protein CASSPVTGGSGELFF.

In this sample, this clonotype turned up a few times. The chain recombines TRBV5-5 with TRBJ2-6; no clear D. Germline loops: CDR1 SGHKS, CDR2 YYEKEE (reference sequence). The V end lost 3 bases, the J end lost 0 bases, and 10 bases lay between the germline ends. CDR3 size: 16 residues. The CDR3 DNA sequence: TGTGCCAGCAGCTCCACAGCGAGCTCTGGGGCCAACGTCCTGACTTTC. Encoded protein: CASSSTASSGANVLTF.